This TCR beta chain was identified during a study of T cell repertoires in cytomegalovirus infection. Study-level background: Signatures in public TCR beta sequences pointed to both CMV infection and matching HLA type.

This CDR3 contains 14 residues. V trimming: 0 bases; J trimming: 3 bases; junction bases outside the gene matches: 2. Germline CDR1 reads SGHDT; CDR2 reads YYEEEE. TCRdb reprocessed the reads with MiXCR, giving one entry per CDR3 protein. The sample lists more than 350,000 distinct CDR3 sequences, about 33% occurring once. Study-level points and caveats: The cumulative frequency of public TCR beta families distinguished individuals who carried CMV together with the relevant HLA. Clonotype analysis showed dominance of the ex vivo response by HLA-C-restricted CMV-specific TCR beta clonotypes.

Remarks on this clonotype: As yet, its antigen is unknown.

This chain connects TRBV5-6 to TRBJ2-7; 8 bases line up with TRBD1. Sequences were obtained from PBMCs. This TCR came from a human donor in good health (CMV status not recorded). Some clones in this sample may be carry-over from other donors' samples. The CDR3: CASSLDDRGYEQYF. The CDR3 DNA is TGTGCCAGCAGCTTGGATGACAGGGGCTACGAGCAGTACTTC.